This T cell receptor (beta chain) was recovered during a study of blood T cells in healthy people across ages. Notes on the study in general: Underestimates were what the diversity estimates from one million T cells were considered to be.

V lost 6 bases and J lost 5, with 16 bases in between. The CDR3 is 13 amino acids. The germline V gene encodes CDR1 DFQATT and CDR2 SNEGSKA (reference sequence). Together with a sample-barcoded 5' primer, a J-beta primer mix was included in a second PCR lasting roughly 7 to 11 cycles. TCRdb fed the 5' RACE reads into MiXCR, producing one record per CDR3 protein. The sample lists 550,000 to 650,000 distinct CDR3 sequences, about 26% occurring once. For this clonotype: Its antigen is unidentified.

This sample also appeared in a second study, on T cells of mothers and their children. From that second work: Over 8.5 million reads per mother and some 3 million per child were obtained.

V and J are TRBV20-1 and TRBJ2-5; D not resolved. The source of this sequence is a boy aged 2 to 9 in good health. Sequencing input: blood. This chain's CDR3 is CSALPGPRETQYF. For the CDR3, the DNA is TGCAGTGCCTTGCCGGGCCCCAGGGAGACCCAGTACTTC.